These T cell receptor beta chains were read from a single sample in a study of human T cells and chemical hapten exposure. MiXCR was run by TCRdb on the RACE reads, yielding one entry per CDR3 protein. The sample lists under 400,000 distinct CDR3 sequences, approximately 5% occurring once. The sequences come from whole blood, collected in connection with sensitization to the hapten diphenylcyclopropenone (DPC). Receptors were obtained from a woman between 45 and 60 years old with alopecia areata. Some clones in this sample may be carry-over from other donors' samples. CDR3s include the opening cysteine and the closing phenylalanine or tryptophan. D genes are given only for firm matches. Clone sizes are given selectively: once, few, many, or a class where the clone is expanded.

15 TRBJ2-5 few TRBV3-1 . CASSQDVGVQETQYF TGTGCCAGCAGCCAAGATGTCGGGGTCCAAGAGACCCAGTACTTC
13 TRBJ1-1 few TRBV30 . CARRAGEGTEAFF TGTGCCCGCAGGGCCGGGGAGGGGACTGAAGCTTTCTTT
14 TRBJ2-5 many TRBV3-1 . CASSQEPYEETQYF TGTGCCAGCAGCCAAGAACCCTACGAAGAGACCCAGTACTTC
14 TRBJ1-1 . TRBV2 . CASSEVRVNTEAFF TGTGCCAGCAGTGAGGTCCGGGTTAACACTGAAGCTTTCTTT
14 TRBJ1-2 . TRBV5-1 . CASSTAAGQGGYTF TGCGCCAGCAGCACGGCCGCAGGGCAGGGTGGCTACACCTTC
13 TRBJ2-3 many TRBV28 . CATISGSTDTQYF TGTGCCACCATCTCGGGGTCCACAGATACGCAGTATTTT
14 TRBJ2-7 many TRBV9 TRBD2 CASSVAAGVGEQYF TGTGCCAGCAGCGTAGCAGCGGGAGTAGGCGAGCAGTACTTC
17 TRBJ2-3 few TRBV12-3/TRBV12-4 TRBD2 CASSPVTSGVSTDTQYF TGTGCCAGCAGCCCCGTTACTAGCGGGGTGAGCACAGATACGCAGTATTTT
14 TRBJ2-3 many TRBV10-3 . CAISESADTDTQYF TGTGCCATCAGTGAGTCCGCAGACACAGATACGCAGTATTTT
13 TRBJ2-2 many TRBV10-3 TRBD2 CATSGSGAGELFF TGTGCCACCAGCGGGAGTGGAGCCGGGGAGCTGTTTTTT
14 TRBJ2-3 few TRBV5-1 . CASKGGALTDTQYF TGCGCCAGCAAAGGCGGAGCCCTCACAGATACGCAGTATTTT
15 TRBJ1-5 many TRBV6-5 . CASRKDRLSNQPQHF TGTGCCAGCAGGAAGGACAGACTAAGCAATCAGCCCCAGCATTTT
14 TRBJ2-1 many TRBV27 . CASSLSAGLNEQFF TGTGCCAGCAGTTTATCAGCGGGCCTCAATGAGCAGTTCTTC
15 TRBJ1-2 . TRBV6-2/TRBV6-3 . CASSSAGALRYGYTF TGTGCCAGCAGTTCTGCAGGGGCGCTTCGCTATGGCTACACCTTC
15 TRBJ1-5 many TRBV7-9 . CASSLDGGANQPQHF TGTGCCAGCAGCTTAGACGGGGGCGCAAATCAGCCCCAGCATTTT
14 TRBJ1-4 many TRBV18 TRBD1 CASSSDRGHEKLFF TGTGCCAGCTCATCAGACAGGGGCCATGAAAAACTGTTTTTT
16 TRBJ2-3 . TRBV7-9 . CASSPLGARGTDTQYF TGTGCCAGCAGCCCCTTGGGGGCCCGGGGCACAGATACGCAGTATTTT